The 10 T cell receptor beta chains reported below all come from one sample, sequenced in a study of read filtering for tumor transcriptome and immune sequencing. From 350 to 500 ng of RNA, a library with molecular barcoded alpha/delta and beta/gamma adaptors was made. MiXCR, applied by TCRdb to the reads, yields one record per CDR3 protein. The table includes some 120,000 distinct CDR3 sequences, 13% detected once. The sample was a population of CD138-negative cells sorted from bone marrow. The receptors were gathered from a donor at least 40 years old with multiple myeloma.

The J gene is TRBJ1-2, the V gene TRBV30, with D hard to call. V lost 2 bases, J lost 6 bases, and 16 bases lay in between. The CDR3 has 14 residues. Germline V lookup: CDR1 GTSNPN, CDR2 SVGIG (reference sequence). The CDR3 spells CAWSPLTRSHGYTF. In DNA, the CDR3 is TGTGCCTGGAGTCCGCTGACAAGGAGTCATGGCTACACCTTC.

Remarks on this clonotype: A much larger clone is a single base away; this may be a read error. Because the CDR3's place on the DNA is in doubt, the DNA is left out and the CDR3 is given as listed by TCRdb. V usage is TRBV5-1 and J usage is TRBJ2-6. Germline-derived CDR1 and CDR2 are SGHRS and YFSETQ. The CDR3 is 15 residues long, counting both termini. The CDR3 reads CASSYVGTGANVLIF.

This clonotype came up once. A much larger clonotype is one base distant, so this may be a read error. V usage is TRBV6-1 and J usage is TRBJ2-1; 7 bases line up with TRBD1. CDR1 is MNHNS and CDR2 is SASEGT in the germline V gene. The CDR3 totals 15 residues. The junction had 15 bases not matched to a gene; V was cut back by 6 bases and J by 10 bases. Here the CDR3 reads CASRLRDRSGYEQFF. In DNA, the CDR3 is TGTGCCAGCAGACTCCGGGACAGATCAGGATACGAGCAGTTCTTC.

CDR3 region: CASSGQTGTDTQYF. CDR3 nucleotides: TGCGCCAGCAGCGGACAAACGGGCACAGATACGCAGTATTTT. The chain employs TRBV5-1 and TRBJ2-3; D might be TRBD1 (5 bases). This CDR3 spans 14 amino acids. Germline CDR1 SGHRS, CDR2 YFSETQ. Between the trimmed V and J ends, which lost 4 bases and 1 base, there was a span of 10 bases.

This clonotype was found many times. The chain employs TRBV3-1 and TRBJ2-1; 7 positions match TRBD2. Germline V gives CDR1 LGHDT, CDR2 YNNKEL (reference sequence). The CDR3 is 16 amino acids. The trim removed 1 base at V and 0 bases at J, leaving 3 bases unmatched. CDR3 sequence: CASSQGLAYSYNEQFF. DNA for the CDR3: TGTGCCAGCAGCCAAGGACTAGCCTACTCCTACAATGAGCAGTTCTTC.

Regarding this clonotype: A far larger clone differs by one base, so this is likely a read error. The rearrangement uses TRBV12-3 or TRBV12-4 and TRBJ1-1; D remains ambiguous. Trimming pared 6 bases from V and 9 bases from J, leaving 23 bases between. The CDR3 runs 15 residues. The CDR3 nucleotides are TGTGCCAGCAGACGACATTTGGCCCGAACCGCTAAAGCTTTCTTT. Translating it yields CASRRHLARTAKAFF.

At least ten counts were recorded for this clonotype. The chain carries TRBV29-1 and TRBJ2-5; perhaps TRBD1 as D (7 bases). This CDR3 comprises 13 residues. Trimming cost V 6 bases and J 4 bases, with 15 bases left between them. From germline, CDR1 is SQVTM and CDR2 ANQGSEA. CDR3 protein: CSVRGTDGETQYF. For the CDR3, the DNA is TGCAGCGTCCGCGGGACAGACGGAGAGACCCAGTACTTC.

The sample holds many counts of this clonotype. The rearrangement links TRBV4-2 to TRBJ1-2; the match to TRBD1 covers 8 bases. V lost 0 bases and J lost 8; bases outside the gene matches: 11. Per germline, CDR1 LGHNA and CDR2 YNFKEQ. The CDR3 covers 16 residues. The CDR3 reads CASSQEVSQGARGYTF. The CDR3 nucleotides are TGTGCCAGCAGCCAAGAGGTCTCGCAGGGGGCTCGAGGCTACACCTTC.

Concerning this clonotype: A much more abundant neighbour one base away suggests this may be a read error. The chain is built from TRBV7-9 and TRBJ2-5; 8 nucleotides align to TRBD2. With 3 bases clipped from V and 3 bases from J, the junction kept 3 bases outside the gene matches. Germline V CDR1 and CDR2: SEHNR, FQNEAQ (reference sequence). CDR3 length: 14 amino acids. DNA of the CDR3: TGTGCCAGCAGCTTCACACTAGCGGAAGAGACCCAGTACTTC. Encoded protein: CASSFTLAEETQYF.

This clonotype was detected ten times or more. This chain uses TRBV3-1 with TRBJ2-2; 13 positions match TRBD2. Germline CDR1 LGHDT, CDR2 YNNKEL (reference sequence). Trimming cost V 5 bases and J 6 bases; bases outside gene matches: 6. The CDR3 spans 16 residues. Here the CDR3 reads CASSDGLAGAAGELFF. In DNA, the CDR3 is TGTGCCAGCAGCGACGGACTAGCGGGAGCGGCCGGGGAGCTGTTTTTT.